Shown below are 25 T cell receptor beta chains from a single sample sequenced in a study of blood T cell repertoires in COVID-19. The protocol was immunoSEQ multiplex PCR, while the TCRdb copy is restricted to in-frame clones and leaves out a portion. This repertoire shows approximately 400,000 clones, approximately 89% found once; its top ten account for approximately 1.2%. Material: PBMCs or T cells enriched from blood (not recorded which). The receptors here all came from a man aged 25 to 40 who had recovered from COVID-19.

This clone was counted a single time. V and J are TRBV5-1 and TRBJ2-6; 7 bases agree with TRBD1. CDR1 and CDR2 from the germline V gene are SGHRS and YFSETQ. There are 14 residues in the CDR3. The junction had 3 bases not matched to a gene; V was cut back by 0 bases and J by 9 bases. CDR3 DNA sequence: TGCGCCAGCAGCTTGGGGACAGGCCTCAACGTCCTGACTTTC. Its translation is CASSLGTGLNVLTF. Full variable domain (rest looked up from reference TRBV5-1 and TRBJ2-6): KAGVTQTPRYLIKTRGQQVTLSCSPISGHRSVSWYQQTPGQGLQFLFEYFSETQRNKGNFPGRFSGRQFSNSRSEMNVSTLELGDSALYLCASSLGTGLNVLTFGAGSRLTVL.

Comments on this clone: Other DNA sequences within the sample encode an identical CDR3. V is TRBV7-2 and J is TRBJ1-4; no clear D. Trimming took off 2 bases at V and 8 bases at J, with 6 bases between the two ends. Germline CDR1 reads SGHTA; CDR2 reads FQGNSA. The CDR3 loop spans 12 amino acids. CDR3 sequence (DNA): TGTGCCAGCAGCTTATCTCGGGAAAAACTGTTTTTT. Translating gives CASSLSREKLFF.

Points on this clone: The identical CDR3 is also encoded by other nucleotide sequences in the sample. The rearrangement uses TRBV7-3 and TRBJ1-5, with D perhaps matching TRBD1 (6 bases). The CDR3 contains 15 residues. Germline V CDR1 and CDR2: SGHTA, FQGTGA. V was shortened by 2 bases and J by 1 base, with 9 bases between the two germline ends. Here the CDR3 reads CASSLGGGSNQPQHF. The CDR3, as DNA: TGTGCCAGCAGCTTAGGGGGCGGGAGCAATCAGCCCCAGCATTTT.

This chain joins TRBV2 and TRBJ2-1; 11 bases fit TRBD2. The ends lost 7 bases at V and 8 bases at J; junction bases unmatched: 22. Germline CDR1 SNHLY, CDR2 FYNNEI. This CDR3 has 19 amino acids. CDR3 sequence reads: CASTPGTSGGAAPGDEQFF. In DNA form, the CDR3 reads TGTGCCAGCACCCCGGGAACTAGCGGGGGCGCGGCCCCAGGGGATGAGCAGTTCTTC.

This clone was counted only a few times. The chain joins TRBV29-1 to TRBJ1-2; D might be TRBD1 (5 bases). Trimming shortened V by 3 bases and J by 4 bases, and 6 bases separated the two germline ends. CDR3 length equals 11 residues. Germline CDR1 reads SQVTM; CDR2 reads ANQGSEA. In DNA, the CDR3 is TGCAGCGTTGAGGGGGGCTATGGCTACACCTTC. This translates into CSVEGGYGYTF.

The chain has TRBV4-2 and TRBJ1-2; D not certain. The germline V gene encodes CDR1 LGHNA and CDR2 YNFKEQ. The CDR3 runs 12 residues. V lost 0 bases and J 6 bases, leaving 5 bases between the germline ends. The CDR3 reads CASSQDPHGYTF. CDR3 bases: TGTGCCAGCAGCCAAGATCCTCATGGCTACACCTTC.

V and J are TRBV27 and TRBJ2-3, with D perhaps matching TRBD1 (6 bases). The CDR3 extends over 15 amino acids. CDR1 and CDR2 from the germline V gene are MNHEY and SMNVEV (reference sequence). V dropped 3 bases and J dropped 0 bases, with 10 bases sitting between them. This CDR3 reads CASSFSGQSTDTQYF. Written as DNA, the CDR3 is TGTGCCAGCAGTTTCTCCGGACAGAGCACAGATACGCAGTATTTT.

The J gene is TRBJ2-1, the V gene TRBV5-4; 8 bases line up with TRBD2. V lost 3 bases and J lost 9; bases outside the gene matches: 17. CDR3 length equals 17 residues. Germline V gene lookup returns CDR1 SGHNT and CDR2 YYREEE (reference sequence). The CDR3, as DNA: TGTGCCAGCAGCTCTCACCCCAGCGGGGGAGCAGTTGCTGAGCAGTTCTTC. This sequence encodes CASSSHPSGGAVAEQFF.

DNA for the CDR3: TGTGCCAGCAGTTTCAAGGCAGCAGGTGGTACTGAAGCTTTCTTT. Amino acids: CASSFKAAGGTEAFF. This chain uses TRBV27 with TRBJ1-1; D remains ambiguous. The CDR3 is made up of 15 amino acids. Deletions cut 3 bases from V and 5 bases from J, with 16 bases between. CDR1 and CDR2 (germline): MNHEY, SMNVEV (reference sequence).

This clone is a singleton in its sample. The chain is built from TRBV12-3 or TRBV12-4 and TRBJ1-2; D may be TRBD1 (6 bases). The CDR3 extends over 13 amino acids. V gave up 6 bases and J gave up 7 bases, with 15 bases separating them. The CDR3 DNA follows: TGTGCCAGCAGCCAAGATAACAGGGTTGGCTACACCTTC. Protein product: CASSQDNRVGYTF.

The rearrangement uses TRBV5-1 and TRBJ1-2; 7 nucleotides line up with TRBD1. Germline V CDR1 and CDR2: SGHRS, YFSETQ. The J segment lost 4 bases and the V segment lost 4 bases, leaving 16 bases of the junction unmatched. The CDR3 runs 17 residues. CDR3 coding DNA: TGCGCCAGCAGCCTACGGGGACAGCTCGGCCCGTCCTATGGCTACACCTTC. The encoded protein is CASSLRGQLGPSYGYTF.

The rearrangement uses TRBV28 and TRBJ1-6; TRBD1 might be the D (6 bases). Germline CDR1 is MDHEN and CDR2 is SYDVKM. Trimming took 4 bases from V and 0 from J, leaving 10 bases between them. This CDR3 spans 16 amino acids. The CDR3 loop reads CASSSQGSSYNSPLHF. The CDR3 coding sequence is TGTGCCAGCAGTTCACAGGGTTCCTCCTATAATTCACCCCTCCACTTT.

V gene TRBV10-3 combines with J gene TRBJ2-7, with 9 bases that match TRBD1. Germline CDR1 is ENHRY and CDR2 is SYGVKD. This CDR3 contains 16 residues. Trimming cost V 2 bases and J 6 bases; bases outside gene matches: 11. This chain's CDR3 is CAISEIVGGQGGEQYF. The CDR3, as DNA: TGTGCCATCAGTGAGATTGTGGGGGGACAGGGAGGCGAGCAGTACTTC.

The V and J genes are TRBV11-2 and TRBJ2-1; 7 positions match TRBD2. Trimming removed 5 bases from V and 3 bases from J; junction bases left unmatched: 7. The length of the CDR3 is 15 residues. From germline, CDR1 is SGHAT and CDR2 FQNNGV. The CDR3 protein is CASSQTGGGYNEQFF. CDR3 bases: TGTGCCAGCAGCCAGACTGGCGGGGGCTACAATGAGCAGTTCTTC.

The genes are TRBV28 and TRBJ2-1, with 9 bases matching TRBD1. After removal of 7 bases from V and 7 bases from J, the junction contained 11 bases not matched to a gene. CDR1 and CDR2 from the germline V gene are MDHEN and SYDVKM. The CDR3 sequence is 15 residues long. This CDR3 is CASTIPGQGINEQFF. CDR3 nucleotides: TGTGCCAGCACTATCCCGGGACAGGGAATTAATGAGCAGTTCTTC.

J is TRBJ2-1 and V is TRBV5-1; no clear D. V was trimmed by 10 bases and J by 1 base, leaving 12 bases between them. This CDR3 contains 13 residues. Looked up from germline, CDR1 is SGHRS and CDR2 is YFSETQ. CDR3 sequence (DNA): TGCGCCTCTCAGGTCCAATCCTACAATGAGCAGTTCTTC. Its translation: CASQVQSYNEQFF.

This clone was seen just once. CDR3 sequence reads: CASSAGRWRGYTF. The CDR3 DNA reads TGTGCCAGCAGCGCAGGGAGGTGGCGTGGCTACACCTTC. J is TRBJ1-2 and V is TRBV3-1 (or the pseudogene TRBV3-2); possible D gene TRBD1, 5 bases. Germline loops: CDR1 LGHDT, CDR2 YNNKEL (reference sequence). V lost 5 bases and J lost 7, with 14 bases in between. CDR3 length: 13 residues.

CDR3 coding DNA: TGTGCCAGCAGTAACATAGCGGGGGTGACCGGGGAGCTGTTTTTT. Amino acid sequence: CASSNIAGVTGELFF. The chain combines TRBV6-2 or TRBV6-3 with TRBJ2-2; 9 bases match TRBD2. The CDR3 runs to 15 residues. J lost 5 bases, V lost 5 bases, and 6 bases had no gene match. Germline V gives CDR1 MNHEY, CDR2 SVGEGT.

The rearrangement uses TRBV15 and TRBJ1-2; D unclear. The CDR3 contains 18 residues. Trimming shortened V by 0 bases and J by 1 base, and 18 bases separated the two germline ends. Germline V gene lookup returns CDR1 LNHNV and CDR2 YYDKDF (reference sequence). The DNA of the CDR3 is TGTGCCACCAGCAGAGATCGGTTCCCGGTAGGACTTAACTATGGCTACACCTTC. It specifies CATSRDRFPVGLNYGYTF.

The rearrangement joins TRBV5-1 to TRBJ1-1, with D uncertain. The CDR3 contains 12 residues. Trimming stripped 2 bases from V and 4 bases from J, with 6 bases between. Germline V gives CDR1 SGHRS, CDR2 YFSETQ. CDR3 DNA: TGCGCCAGCAGCTTAACTGCCACTGAAGCTTTCTTT. This gives the protein CASSLTATEAFF.

The sample holds a few counts of this clone. The chain joins TRBV4-1 to TRBJ2-7; D might be TRBD1 (5 bases). Deletions cut 0 bases from V and 5 bases from J, with 14 bases between. Germline CDR1 and CDR2: MGHRA and YSYEKL. There are 15 residues in the CDR3. CDR3 DNA: TGCGCCAGCAGCCAAGACTCCAGGGTTTCGGACGAGCAGTACTTC. Its protein is CASSQDSRVSDEQYF.

The chain combines TRBV29-1 with TRBJ2-6, with D perhaps TRBD2 (6 bases). This CDR3 has 15 residues. CDR1 is SQVTM, CDR2 ANQGSEA, per germline. The V and J ends lost 6 bases and 4 bases respectively, with 16 bases between them. The CDR3 sequence is CSVRDLTAGANVLTF. In nucleotides, the CDR3 is TGCAGCGTGCGGGACTTGACGGCCGGGGCCAACGTCCTGACTTTC.

This sequence joins TRBV6-5 and TRBJ1-3, with no clear D. This CDR3 comprises 15 residues. Germline V CDR1 and CDR2: MNHEY, SVGAGI. The V end lost 2 bases, the J end lost 0 bases, and 8 bases lay between the germline ends. The CDR3 spells CASSYAENSGNTIYF. For the CDR3, the DNA is TGTGCCAGCAGTTACGCGGAAAACTCTGGAAACACCATATATTTT.

The chain has TRBV5-6 and TRBJ2-1; D call uncertain. Germline CDR1 is SGHDT and CDR2 is YYEEEE. CDR3 size: 13 residues. V was clipped by 0 bases and J by 9 bases, with 10 bases between them. CDR3 protein: CASSLAVASEQFF. CDR3 DNA: TGTGCCAGCAGCTTGGCCGTGGCTAGTGAGCAGTTCTTC. Full variable domain (missing parts from reference TRBV5-6 and TRBJ2-1): DAGVTQSPTHLIKTRGQQVTLRCSPKSGHDTVSWYQQALGQGPQFIFQYYEEEERQRGNFPDRFSGHQFPNYSSELNVNALLLGDSALYLCASSLAVASEQFFGPGTRLTVL.

The chain couples TRBV3-1 (or the pseudogene TRBV3-2) to TRBJ1-1, with D hard to call. The V and J ends lost 0 bases and 1 base respectively, with 15 bases between them. The CDR3 extends over 17 amino acids. The germline gives CDR1 LGHDT, CDR2 YNNKEL (reference sequence). CDR3 loop: CASSQDIWANRNTEAFF. The CDR3 DNA sequence: TGTGCCAGCAGCCAAGACATATGGGCAAATCGGAACACTGAAGCTTTCTTT.